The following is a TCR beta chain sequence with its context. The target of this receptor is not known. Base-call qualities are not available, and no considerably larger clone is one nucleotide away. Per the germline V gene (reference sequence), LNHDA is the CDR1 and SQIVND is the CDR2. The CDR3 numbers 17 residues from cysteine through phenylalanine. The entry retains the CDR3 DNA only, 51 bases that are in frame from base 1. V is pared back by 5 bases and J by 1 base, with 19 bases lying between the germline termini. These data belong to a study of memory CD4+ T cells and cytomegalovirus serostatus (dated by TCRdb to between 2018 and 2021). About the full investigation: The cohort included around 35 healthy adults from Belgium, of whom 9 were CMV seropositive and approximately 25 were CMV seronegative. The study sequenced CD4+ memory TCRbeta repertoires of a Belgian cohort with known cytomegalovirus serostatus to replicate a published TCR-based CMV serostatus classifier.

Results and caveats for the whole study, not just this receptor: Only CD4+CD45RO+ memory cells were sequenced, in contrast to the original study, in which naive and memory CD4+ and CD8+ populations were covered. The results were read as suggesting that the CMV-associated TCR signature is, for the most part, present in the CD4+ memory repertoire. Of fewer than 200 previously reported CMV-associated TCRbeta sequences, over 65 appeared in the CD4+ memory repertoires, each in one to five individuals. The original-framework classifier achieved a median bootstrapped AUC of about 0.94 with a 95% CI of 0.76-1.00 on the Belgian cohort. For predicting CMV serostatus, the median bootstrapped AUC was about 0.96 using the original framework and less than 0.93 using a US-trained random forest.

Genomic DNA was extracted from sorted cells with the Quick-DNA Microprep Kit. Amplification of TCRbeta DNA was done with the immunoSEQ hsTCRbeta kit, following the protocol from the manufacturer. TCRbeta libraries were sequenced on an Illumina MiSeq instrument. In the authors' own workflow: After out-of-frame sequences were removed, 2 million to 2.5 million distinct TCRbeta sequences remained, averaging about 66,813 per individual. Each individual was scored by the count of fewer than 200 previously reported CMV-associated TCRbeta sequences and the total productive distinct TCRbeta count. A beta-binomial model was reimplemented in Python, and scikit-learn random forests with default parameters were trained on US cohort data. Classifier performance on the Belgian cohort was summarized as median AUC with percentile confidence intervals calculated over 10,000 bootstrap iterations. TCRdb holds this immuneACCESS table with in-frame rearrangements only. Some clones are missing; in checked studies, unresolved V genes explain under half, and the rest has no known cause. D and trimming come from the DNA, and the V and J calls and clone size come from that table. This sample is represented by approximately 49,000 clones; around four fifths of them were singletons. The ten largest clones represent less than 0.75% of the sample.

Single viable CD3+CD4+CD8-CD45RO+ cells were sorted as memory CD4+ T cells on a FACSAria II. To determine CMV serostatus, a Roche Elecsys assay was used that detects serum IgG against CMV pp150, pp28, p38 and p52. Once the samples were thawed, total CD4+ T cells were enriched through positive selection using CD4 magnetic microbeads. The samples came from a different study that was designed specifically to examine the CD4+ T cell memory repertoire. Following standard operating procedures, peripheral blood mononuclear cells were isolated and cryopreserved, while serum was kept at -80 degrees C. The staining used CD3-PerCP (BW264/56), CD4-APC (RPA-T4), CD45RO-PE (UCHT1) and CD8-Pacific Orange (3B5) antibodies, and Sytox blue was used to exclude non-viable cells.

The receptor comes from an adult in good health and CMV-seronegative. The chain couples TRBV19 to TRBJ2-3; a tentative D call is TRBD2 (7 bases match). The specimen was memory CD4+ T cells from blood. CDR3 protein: CASSPGEGGLGTDTQYF. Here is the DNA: TGTGCCAGTAGTCCCGGGGAGGGGGGGCTTGGCACAGATACGCAGTATTTT.